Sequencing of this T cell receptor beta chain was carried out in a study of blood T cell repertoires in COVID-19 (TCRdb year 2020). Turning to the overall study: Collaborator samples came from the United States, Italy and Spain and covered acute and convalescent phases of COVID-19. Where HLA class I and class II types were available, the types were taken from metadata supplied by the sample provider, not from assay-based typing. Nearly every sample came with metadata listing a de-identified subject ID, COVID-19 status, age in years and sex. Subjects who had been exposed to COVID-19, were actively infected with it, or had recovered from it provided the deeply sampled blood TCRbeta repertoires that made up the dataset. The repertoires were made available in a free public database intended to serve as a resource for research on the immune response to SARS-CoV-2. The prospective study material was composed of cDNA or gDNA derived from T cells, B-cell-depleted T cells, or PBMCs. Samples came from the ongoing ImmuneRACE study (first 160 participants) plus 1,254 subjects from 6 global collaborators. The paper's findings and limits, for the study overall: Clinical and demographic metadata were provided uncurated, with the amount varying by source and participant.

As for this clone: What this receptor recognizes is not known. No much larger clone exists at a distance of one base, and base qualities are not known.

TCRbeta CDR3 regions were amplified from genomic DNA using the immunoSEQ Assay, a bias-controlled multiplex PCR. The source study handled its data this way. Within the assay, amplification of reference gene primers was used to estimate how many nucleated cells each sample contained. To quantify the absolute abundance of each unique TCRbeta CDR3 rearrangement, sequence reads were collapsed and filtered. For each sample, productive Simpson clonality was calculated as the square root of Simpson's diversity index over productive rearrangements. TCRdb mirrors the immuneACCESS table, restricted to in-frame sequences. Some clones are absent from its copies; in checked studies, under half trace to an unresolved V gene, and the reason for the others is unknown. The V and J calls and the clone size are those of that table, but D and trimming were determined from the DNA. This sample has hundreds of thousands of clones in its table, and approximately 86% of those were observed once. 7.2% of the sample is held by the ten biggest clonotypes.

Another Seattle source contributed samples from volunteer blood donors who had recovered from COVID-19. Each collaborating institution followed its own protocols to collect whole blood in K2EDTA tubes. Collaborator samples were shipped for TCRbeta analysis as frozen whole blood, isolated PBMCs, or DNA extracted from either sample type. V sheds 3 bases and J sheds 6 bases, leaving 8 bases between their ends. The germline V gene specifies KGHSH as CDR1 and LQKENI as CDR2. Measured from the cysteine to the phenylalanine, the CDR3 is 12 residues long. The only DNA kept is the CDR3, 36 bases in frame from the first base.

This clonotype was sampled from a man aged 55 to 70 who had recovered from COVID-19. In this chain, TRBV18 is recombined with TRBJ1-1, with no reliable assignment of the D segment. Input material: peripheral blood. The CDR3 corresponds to CASSPNGAEAFF. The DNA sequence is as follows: TGTGCCAGCTCACCCAACGGGGCTGAAGCTTTCTTT.